This TCR beta chain was captured by sequencing in a study of T cell repertoires in cytomegalovirus infection (dated by TCRdb to between 2019 and 2020). For context, the study as a whole: The peptide stimulations were aimed at well-studied HLA-B-restricted epitopes as well as recently identified HLA-C-restricted CMV epitopes, whose presentation resists viral immunomodulation. Because public TCR beta signatures pointed to carriage of CMV infection together with the matching HLA type, the HLA type of each donor mattered for the analysis.

Per the publication, the treatment or condition label means: in vitro stimulation with specific CMV peptide epitopes to enrich CMV-specific T cells. Here is what the overall study found, with its caveats: The ex vivo response was dominated by HLA-C-restricted CMV-specific TCR beta clonotypes, which also provided the single most frequent clonotype in two of eight donors. In both this cohort and an independent roughly 400-donor cohort, the cumulative frequency of public TCR beta family members distinguished carriers of CMV infection plus the relevant HLA type.

Reads for this sample came from an Illumina HiSeq 1500. The raw public reads went through TCRdb reprocessing: fastp at Q25, MiXCR clone calling, in-frame beta chains kept. Records with the same CDR3 protein are collapsed into one entry carrying the most frequent genes and DNA. For this sample the table gives roughly 100,000 distinct CDR3 sequences, of which roughly 41% were detected only once. Jointly, the top ten make up about three quarters of the sample. This clonotype was counted many times. Its antigen is currently not known. Base quality data are lacking; no much larger clone is found one base away. This TCR was sampled from a human donor in good health (CMV status not recorded). Some clones in this sample may be carry-over from other donors' samples. Source: CD8+ T cells from cultured PBMCs, taken from culture after CMV antigen stimulation.

The nucleotide sequence is TGCAGTGCTACTCACGCCCACAAGGGGGGATTCTACGAGCAGTACTTC. The translation is CSATHAHKGGFYEQYF. The chain joins TRBV20-1 to TRBJ2-7; the D region may be TRBD1 or TRBD2, each matching 6 bases equally. The CDR3 runs 16 residues from the cysteine to the phenylalanine. The kept DNA is CDR3 alone, 48 bases in frame from the first base. V is shortened by 4 bases, J by 3 bases, and the region joining them spans 22 bases. CDR1 and CDR2, per the germline V gene (reference sequence), are DFQATT and SNEGSKA.